A selection of T cell receptor beta chains follows, all from one sample in a study of cytomegalovirus exposure and HLA in healthy donors. The repertoire was sequenced with immunoSEQ multiplex PCR; TCRdb's copy has only in-frame clones and lacks some. The sample contains about 63,000 clones, 95% of which appear only once. Input material: PBMCs. These receptors came from a woman aged 18-35 years in good health and CMV-seropositive. The conserved cysteine and the conserved F or W are not part of the CDR3 here. Fields, in order: CDR3 protein, clone size, J gene, V gene. Clone size appears in some rows only: once, few, many, or a class for an expanded clone.

ASSQEKKDRPY NA TRBJ2-5 TRBV4-2
ASSKSSDRDYGYT NA TRBJ1-2 TRBV21-1
ASSLRQGYGYT NA TRBJ1-2 TRBV27
ASSLEVPGLDEQF once TRBJ2-1 TRBV5-1
ASSRSHRTNTEAF NA TRBJ1-1 TRBV27
ASSLGRGGNTEAF NA TRBJ1-1 TRBV7-8
ASSRQGGTGVEAF NA TRBJ1-1 TRBV7-2
ASRDRGSNQPQH NA TRBJ1-5 TRBV2
ASSQDRGRETQY NA TRBJ2-5 TRBV4-1
ASSLEDATNEKLF NA TRBJ1-4 TRBV7-2
ASSGSWENEKLF NA TRBJ1-4 TRBV2
ASSLGTGPISYEQY NA TRBJ2-7 TRBV5-4
ASSTSGRIHEQY NA TRBJ2-7 TRBV10-1
ASSPSSENEQF NA TRBJ2-1 TRBV5-1
ASSQDSSGANVLT NA TRBJ2-6 TRBV4-2
ASSGNPGRGSYNEQF NA TRBJ2-1 TRBV19
ASSLQGALGNQPQH once TRBJ1-5 TRBV4-1
ASTRHTGELF NA TRBJ2-2 TRBV11-1
ASRDRVNQPQH NA TRBJ1-5 TRBV19
ASSPQQGLASETQY once TRBJ2-5 TRBV5-1
ASSQVSGGYGTEAF NA TRBJ1-1 TRBV4-3
ASSSVRELNQPQH NA TRBJ1-5 TRBV27
ASSRRGPSTDTQY NA TRBJ2-3 TRBV13
ASRFDRHEQY NA TRBJ2-7 TRBV28
ASSPQGTRSYEQY NA NA TRBV5-1
ASSQDFPRGSPLH NA TRBJ1-6 TRBV4-1
ASSPGTVEWDTEAF NA TRBJ1-1 TRBV7-8
ASSVDRGPYGYT NA TRBJ1-2 TRBV9
ASSQVFVGVNYEQY NA TRBJ2-7 TRBV4-1
ASSLGTEETQY NA TRBJ2-5 TRBV11-3
ASRQGPVDYEQY NA TRBJ2-7 TRBV19
SASSGETQY NA TRBJ2-5 TRBV20-1
ASSFRTRENIQY once TRBJ2-4 TRBV18
ASMRRTANYGYT NA TRBJ1-2 TRBV6-1
ASSLGRGAFETQY NA TRBJ2-5 TRBV27
ASRQFSGAMNTEAF NA TRBJ1-1 TRBV19
ASSPQTGSAYEQY NA TRBJ2-7 TRBV7-9
SVGRDRVGQF NA TRBJ2-1 TRBV29-1
ASSLWKGQPTEPQH NA TRBJ1-5 TRBV18
ASSRTSGSIYNEQF NA TRBJ2-1 TRBV11-2
AWKGGRQDEQY NA TRBJ2-7 TRBV30
ASRGVRGGAYEQY NA TRBJ2-7 TRBV27
ASSLPGQGAHEQY NA TRBJ2-7 TRBV27
ASGRTGLNTEAF NA TRBJ1-1 TRBV6-1
ASTTVGGRGETQY NA TRBJ2-5 TRBV5-1
ASSPMSGINYGYT NA TRBJ1-2 TRBV28
ASSLVTGGPLTGYT NA TRBJ1-2 TRBV5-5
ASRSGPPNEKLF NA TRBJ1-4 TRBV6-6
ASSTYSVHEQY once TRBJ2-7 TRBV28
ASSLVAGGPDEQY NA TRBJ2-7 TRBV5-4
ASSWGLAGSETQY NA TRBJ2-5 TRBV13
ASSQEAGDTEAF NA TRBJ1-1 TRBV4-3
ASSLGASGVETQY once TRBJ2-5 TRBV7-7
ASSPRTATSSGNTIY NA TRBJ1-3 TRBV4-3
ASSQGSGRETQY NA TRBJ2-5 TRBV6-5
ASSLEGPDFSYEQY NA TRBJ2-7 TRBV5-1
ASSPPRQGPNYGYT NA TRBJ1-2 TRBV5-1
ASRKAGTGVEEQY NA TRBJ2-7 TRBV7-6